These T cell receptor beta chains were read from a single sample in a study of graft-versus-host responses after intestinal transplantation. The method was immunoSEQ multiplex PCR; TCRdb's version includes in-frame clones alone and lacks a portion of them. The repertoire holds thousands of clones, with 30% to 35% as singletons. This specimen was alloreactive CD8+ T cells from a mixed lymphocyte reaction culture, taken before transplantation. The receptors originated from a human patient who was an organ donor for intestinal transplantation. Both conserved end residues are part of each CDR3. A D gene is named only where the DNA matches it firmly. Some rows mark clone size as missing; the rest say once, few, many or name a class of expanded clone.

clone_size	v_call	cdr3_length	j_call	d_call	cdr3_nt	cdr3_aa
-	TRBV18	12	TRBJ1-1	-	TGTGCCAGCTCATTCGCCGGGGCTGAAGCTTTCTTT	CASSFAGAEAFF
few	TRBV5-4	16	TRBJ1-5	-	TGTGCCAGCAGCTCCGGGACACCCAGCCGGAATCAGCCCCAGCATTTT	CASSSGTPSRNQPQHF
-	TRBV20-1	11	TRBJ2-7	-	TGCAGTGGGGCTTCCCCCTACGAGCAGTACTTC	CSGASPYEQYF
few	TRBV6-4	14	TRBJ2-3	TRBD2	TGTGCCAGCAGTGACTCGGGAGGGTCAGATACGCAGTATTTT	CASSDSGGSDTQYF
-	TRBV27	18	TRBJ1-5	-	TGTGCCAGCAGGAATAATTGGAGGGTTCCTGAAAGCAATCAGCCCCAGCATTTT	CASRNNWRVPESNQPQHF
-	TRBV4-3	13	TRBJ1-1	-	TGCGCCAGCAGCCAATTGGCCGGGACTGAAGCTTTCTTT	CASSQLAGTEAFF
few	TRBV11-3	15	TRBJ2-3	TRBD2	TGTGCCAGCAGCTTCACTAGCGGCCGCACAGATACGCAGTATTTT	CASSFTSGRTDTQYF
-	TRBV7-2	14	TRBJ2-7	-	TGTGCCAGCAGCTTCCGAGGCCCCCTCCACGAGCAGTACTTC	CASSFRGPLHEQYF
-	TRBV10-3	15	TRBJ2-2	TRBD2	TGTGCCATCAGTGGACGGGGGGGGGACACCGGGGAGCTGTTTTTT	CAISGRGGDTGELFF
few	TRBV6-6	15	TRBJ2-7	-	TGTGCCAGCAGTTCCGCCTTCCGGGCGCGGGACGAGCAGTACTTC	CASSSAFRARDEQYF
-	TRBV11-2	15	TRBJ2-7	TRBD1	TGTGCCAGCAGCTTAGCTTGGACAGGGGTCCACGAGCAGTACTTC	CASSLAWTGVHEQYF
-	TRBV15	15	TRBJ1-1	TRBD1	TGTGCCACCAGCAGAGATAGAGGGGGCTCGACTGAAGCTTTCTTT	CATSRDRGGSTEAFF
-	TRBV2	14	TRBJ1-1	-	TGTGCCAGCAGTCCCGGAGGAGGAGGGACTGAAGCTTTCTTT	CASSPGGGGTEAFF
few	TRBV7-8	15	TRBJ2-5	-	TGTGCCAGCAGCTTAGCGGCTAGCCTCCAAGAGACCCAGTACTTC	CASSLAASLQETQYF
few	TRBV6-1	14	TRBJ1-1	-	TGTGCCAGCAGTCCTTATACAGGGTCGCCTGAAGCTTTCTTT	CASSPYTGSPEAFF
few	TRBV6-5	11	TRBJ2-7	-	TGTGCCAGCAGGGCAGCCTACGAGCAGTACTTC	CASRAAYEQYF
few	TRBV5-6	14	TRBJ1-4	-	TGTGCCAGCAGCTTGGTCAGGGGAATGGAAAAACTGTTTTTT	CASSLVRGMEKLFF
-	TRBV6-5	16	TRBJ1-6	TRBD1	TGTGCCAGCAGTTACTCGCCGGGGACAGGGAATTCACCCCTCCACTTT	CASSYSPGTGNSPLHF
-	TRBV4-1	15	TRBJ1-4	-	TGCGCCAGCAGCTACGCGGGTGCAACTAATGAAAAACTGTTTTTT	CASSYAGATNEKLFF
-	TRBV10-3	15	TRBJ1-2	-	TGTGCCATCAGTGAGGCAGTGGCCTCTAACTATGGCTACACCTTC	CAISEAVASNYGYTF
few	TRBV28	18	TRBJ2-3	TRBD2	TGTGCCAGCAGTTTAAGTAGCGGGAGTGGGGGGTTTACAGATACGCAGTATTTT	CASSLSSGSGGFTDTQYF
-	TRBV4-2	14	TRBJ2-7	TRBD1	TGTGCCAGCAGCTCGGGACAGGGGGAGTACGAGCAGTACTTC	CASSSGQGEYEQYF
few	TRBV10-3	17	TRBJ2-6	TRBD2	TGTGCCACCCAGCTGCTAGCGGGGCACTCTGGGGCCAACGTCCTGACTTTC	CATQLLAGHSGANVLTF
few	TRBV5-4	13	TRBJ1-2	-	TGTGCCAGCAGCCCACCAGGGGCGGAGGGCTACACCTTC	CASSPPGAEGYTF
-	TRBV4-2	15	TRBJ2-7	TRBD2	TGTGCCAGCAGCCCGATAGCGGGAGCCTTCTACGAGCAGTACTTC	CASSPIAGAFYEQYF
-	TRBV4-2	16	TRBJ2-2	-	TGTGCCAGCAGCCAAGATTTGGGGGCTGGGTCCGGGGAGCTGTTTTTT	CASSQDLGAGSGELFF